The 24 T cell receptor beta chains presented below share a single source sample, sequenced in a study of identical twins (dated by TCRdb to the mid-2010s). To prepare the library, 5' RACE was applied. This sample was sequenced with an Illumina HiSeq 2000. TCRdb passed the public sequencing reads through fastp at Q25 and MiXCR, retaining productive beta sequences. Every CDR3 protein is listed once, alongside the most common genes and DNA of its rows. In this sample the table shows a few hundred thousand distinct CDR3 sequences, roughly 13% of which occur a single time. Under 4.5% of the sample goes to the ten largest clones. The same data also went into a second study, on yellow fever vaccine responses in identical twins.

The sample taken for sequencing was memory (CD45RO+) T cells sorted from blood. According to the study, the label for this sample's cell subset or site signals: CD45RO+ enriched T cells. The source is a woman in her late teens or twenties in good health.

This clonotype occurred a few times. The chain links TRBV10-3 to TRBJ2-2; 11 bases are shared with TRBD1. Germline V gene data show CDR1 as ENHRY and CDR2 as SYGVKD. The CDR3 is 15 residues long. V lost 2 bases and J lost 6; bases outside the gene matches: 2. The CDR3: CAISEPGQGAGELFF. The CDR3 DNA is TGTGCCATCAGTGAGCCGGGACAGGGGGCCGGGGAGCTGTTTTTT.

This clonotype showed up just a few times. V is TRBV6-1 and J is TRBJ2-1; D is unresolved. V dropped 0 bases and J dropped 6 bases, with 6 bases sitting between them. Germline-derived CDR1 and CDR2 are MNHNS and SASEGT. This CDR3 is 13 amino acids long. In DNA form, the CDR3 reads TGTGCCAGCAGTGAAGCTCTCGGCAATGAGCAGTTCTTC. Protein sequence: CASSEALGNEQFF.

This clonotype was detected only a few times. This chain links TRBV3-1 with TRBJ2-6, with D unclear. V lost 4 bases to trimming and J lost 4 bases, with 8 bases between them. The CDR3 loop spans 14 amino acids. Germline CDR1 reads LGHDT; CDR2 reads YNNKEL (reference sequence). Here the CDR3 reads CASSPRSGANVLTF. The CDR3 coding sequence is TGTGCCAGCAGCCCCCGGTCGGGGGCCAACGTCCTGACTTTC.

This chain links TRBV6-1 with TRBJ2-1, with 11 bases identical to TRBD2. V trimming: 2 bases; J trimming: 4 bases; junction bases outside the gene matches: 4. There are 16 residues in the CDR3. Germline lookup yields CDR1 MNHNS and CDR2 SASEGT. The CDR3 bases are TGTGCCAGCAGTGAAACTAGCGGGGGCGCTTACAATGAGCAGTTCTTC. Its protein is CASSETSGGAYNEQFF.

This clonotype has a handful of counts. CDR3 protein: CASSPRDRVSETQYF. In DNA form, the CDR3 reads TGTGCCAGCTCACCACGGGACAGGGTGAGCGAGACCCAGTACTTC. The chain uses TRBV18 and TRBJ2-5; 9 bases line up with TRBD1. The CDR3 loop spans 15 amino acids. The trim removed 1 base at V and 5 bases at J, leaving 5 bases unmatched. From germline, CDR1 is KGHSH and CDR2 LQKENI.

The chain links TRBV20-1 to TRBJ2-3; D is possibly TRBD1 or TRBD2 (5 bases each). The length of the CDR3 is 17 residues. Germline V CDR1 and CDR2: DFQATT, SNEGSKA (reference sequence). V was shortened by 1 base and J by 0 bases, with 17 bases between the two germline ends. The DNA of the CDR3 is TGCAGTGCTAGAGGGCTAGGGGCGGGTAGCAGCACAGATACGCAGTATTTT. Residues: CSARGLGAGSSTDTQYF.

The chain combines TRBV4-3 with TRBJ2-1; D is tentatively TRBD1 or TRBD2 (5 bases each). The CDR3 is 15 residues long. Germline V gives CDR1 LGHNA, CDR2 YSLEER. The germline V and J ends were trimmed by 1 base and 3 bases, with 10 bases remaining between them. The CDR3 bases are TGCGCCAGCAGCCAAGTAGGTGGGGGCTACAATGAGCAGTTCTTC. Translation gives CASSQVGGGYNEQFF.

The rearrangement uses TRBV20-1 and TRBJ2-7; 7 nucleotides line up with TRBD2. CDR3 length: 12 amino acids. Germline V gives CDR1 DFQATT, CDR2 SNEGSKA (reference sequence). Trimming took 6 bases from V and 6 from J; bases not matched to a gene: 8. CDR3 residues: CSAGGMGSEQYF. DNA of the CDR3: TGCAGTGCGGGAGGGATGGGTTCCGAGCAGTACTTC.

This clonotype was detected once. The chain joins TRBV7-2 to TRBJ2-5; D possibly corresponds to TRBD2 (7 bases). In germline, CDR1 is SGHTA, CDR2 FQGNSA. V was trimmed by 8 bases and J by 5 bases, leaving 24 bases between them. The CDR3 loop spans 16 amino acids. The CDR3 DNA follows: TGTGCCAGCGGCGTAGGAGGGGGGGGGCCTTGGGAGACCCAGTACTTC. It is translated as CASGVGGGGPWETQYF.

This clonotype has a count of ten or more. The chain employs TRBV7-3 and TRBJ2-2, with D unresolved. The CDR3 has 15 amino acids. V lost 0 bases and J lost 0, with 5 bases in between. The germline V gene encodes CDR1 SGHTA and CDR2 FQGTGA. The CDR3 DNA reads as TGTGCCAGCAGCTTAACTGGGGCGAACACCGGGGAGCTGTTTTTT. Encoded protein: CASSLTGANTGELFF. Using reference TRBV7-3 and TRBJ2-2 for the parts outside the CDR3, the full variable domain is GAGVSQTPSNKVTEKGKYVELRCDPISGHTALYWYRQSLGQGPEFLIYFQGTGAADDSGLPNDRFFAVRPEGSVSTLKIQRTERGDSAVYLCASSLTGANTGELFFGEGSRLTVL.

The sample holds many counts of this clonotype. This chain's CDR3 is CASSQRENTEAFF. The CDR3, as DNA: TGCGCCAGCAGCCAAAGGGAGAACACTGAAGCTTTCTTT. This sequence joins TRBV5-1 and TRBJ1-1; D remains ambiguous. The CDR3 consists of 13 residues. From germline, CDR1 is SGHRS and CDR2 YFSETQ. With 4 bases removed from V and 1 base from J, the gap between germline ends came to 8 bases. Drawing the rest from reference TRBV5-1 and TRBJ1-1, the complete variable domain is KAGVTQTPRYLIKTRGQQVTLSCSPISGHRSVSWYQQTPGQGLQFLFEYFSETQRNKGNFPGRFSGRQFSNSRSEMNVSTLELGDSALYLCASSQRENTEAFFGQGTRLTVV.

The sample holds a few counts of this clonotype. The chain has TRBV7-8 and TRBJ1-2; D remains unclear. Germline CDR1 reads SGHVS; CDR2 reads FQNEAQ. Trimming stripped 0 bases from V and 8 bases from J, with 16 bases between. The CDR3 extends over 15 amino acids. The CDR3 loop is CASSLAPGLSRGYTF. CDR3 nucleotides: TGTGCCAGCAGCTTAGCCCCCGGGCTCTCACGCGGCTACACCTTC.

This clonotype was recorded a few times. V is TRBV10-2 and J is TRBJ2-5; TRBD2 matches at 7 bases. CDR1 WSHSY and CDR2 SAAADI come from the germline V gene. The V gene end was trimmed by 5 bases and the J gene end by 1 base; junction bases not matched to a gene: 4. The CDR3 is 14 amino acids. CDR3 sequence (DNA): TGCGCCAGCAGTTGGACTAGGACCCAAGAGACCCAGTACTTC. Translated: CASSWTRTQETQYF.

The rearrangement links TRBV4-3 to TRBJ1-6, with TRBD1 as a possible D gene (6 bases). Germline CDR1 and CDR2: LGHNA and YSLEER. V dropped 0 bases and J dropped 10 bases, with 16 bases sitting between them. This CDR3 comprises 16 residues. Written as DNA, the CDR3 is TGCGCCAGCAGCCAAGAAAGGGCCAGGGGAGAATCACCCCTCCACTTT. Its translation: CASSQERARGESPLHF.

The sample holds many counts of this clonotype. The chain joins TRBV7-8 to TRBJ2-3, with a weak D call TRBD2 (7 bases). V dropped 2 bases and J dropped 6 bases, with 18 bases sitting between them. Germline loops: CDR1 SGHVS, CDR2 FQNEAQ. The CDR3 runs 16 residues. CDR3 protein: CASSLRGVGGMDTQYF. The CDR3 DNA reads as TGTGCCAGCAGCTTACGGGGGGTAGGGGGGATGGATACGCAGTATTTT.

In this sample, this clonotype turned up a few times. This chain joins TRBV4-2 and TRBJ2-2; 11 positions match TRBD2. Looked up from germline, CDR1 is LGHNA and CDR2 is YNFKEQ. The CDR3 spans 17 residues. V was clipped by 0 bases and J by 17 bases; unmatched bases: 17. The CDR3 reads CASSQETSGSSAGEPFF. For the CDR3, the DNA is TGTGCCAGCAGCCAAGAAACTAGCGGGAGTTCTGCCGGGGAGCCTTTTTTT.

The chain carries TRBV20-1 and TRBJ1-1; no clear D gene. The germline V and J ends were trimmed by 1 base and 8 bases, with 14 bases remaining between them. CDR1 and CDR2 (germline): DFQATT, SNEGSKA (reference sequence). The CDR3 runs to 13 residues. CDR3 sequence reads: CSARVPGAGEAFF. Written as DNA, the CDR3 is TGCAGTGCTAGAGTCCCAGGTGCTGGAGAAGCTTTCTTT.

This clonotype occurred many times. V and J are TRBV4-3 and TRBJ2-5; D gene uncertain. V was clipped by 1 base and J by 2 bases, with 11 bases between them. Germline CDR1 and CDR2: LGHNA and YSLEER. CDR3 length: 15 amino acids. The CDR3 spells CASSQGYNTQETQYF. CDR3 coding DNA: TGCGCCAGCAGCCAAGGTTATAACACACAAGAGACCCAGTACTTC.

The chain links TRBV11-1 to TRBJ2-1, with 8 positions matching TRBD2. The CDR3 totals 14 residues. After removal of 5 bases from V and 6 bases from J, the junction contained 6 bases not matched to a gene. The V gene's germline CDR1 is SGHAT and CDR2 FQDESV (reference sequence). The CDR3 DNA sequence: TGTGCCAGCAGCCAAACCGGGGGGGGCAATGAGCAGTTCTTC. Protein product: CASSQTGGGNEQFF. Full variable domain (missing parts from reference TRBV11-1 and TRBJ2-1): EAEVAQSPRYKITEKSQAVAFWCDPISGHATLYWYRQILGQGPELLVQFQDESVVDDSQLPKDRFSAERLKGVDSTLKIQPAELGDSAMYLCASSQTGGGNEQFFGPGTRLTVL.

This clonotype showed up many times. The chain carries TRBV20-1 and TRBJ2-2; 16 nucleotides agree with TRBD2. CDR1 DFQATT and CDR2 SNEGSKA come from the germline V gene (reference sequence). This CDR3 spans 21 amino acids. V lost 0 bases to trimming and J lost 6 bases; unmatched junction nucleotides: 16. The CDR3 DNA sequence: TGCAGTGCTAGAGATTTCGGGACTAGCGGGAGGGCCTCGAGTTTTCCCGGGGAGCTGTTTTTT. Its protein is CSARDFGTSGRASSFPGELFF.

This clonotype came up once. The chain carries TRBV3-1 and TRBJ1-1; TRBD1 might be the D (5 bases). The CDR3 loop spans 15 amino acids. Trimming pared 11 bases from V and 8 bases from J, leaving 27 bases between. In germline, CDR1 is LGHDT, CDR2 YNNKEL (reference sequence). CDR3 sequence: CASSKEGVRTTEAFF. For the CDR3, the DNA is TGTGCCTCCTCCAAAGAAGGCGTGAGGACAACCGAAGCTTTCTTT. Drawing the rest from reference TRBV3-1 and TRBJ1-1, the complete variable domain is DTAVSQTPKYLVTQMGNDKSIKCEQNLGHDTMYWYKQDSKKFLKIMFSYNNKELIINETVPNRFSPKSPDKAHLNLHINSLELGDSAVYFCASSKEGVRTTEAFFGQGTRLTVV.

This clonotype has ten or more counts. The V gene is TRBV5-1, the J gene TRBJ1-2; D is ambiguous. V was pared by 0 bases and J by 0 bases, with 6 bases between. Germline-derived CDR1 and CDR2 are SGHRS and YFSETQ. This CDR3 is 14 amino acids long. The CDR3 spells CASSLERANYGYTF. The CDR3 coding sequence is TGCGCCAGCAGCTTGGAACGGGCTAACTATGGCTACACCTTC.

This clonotype was seen just once. The chain uses TRBV6-1 and TRBJ2-5, with 9 bases fitting TRBD1. The CDR3 loop spans 16 amino acids. Trimming at V came to 5 bases and at J to 5 bases, leaving 12 bases not matched to a gene. Germline CDR1 and CDR2: MNHNS and SASEGT. The CDR3 DNA follows: TGTGCCAGCAGTAGACGGACAGGGGCAAGCCGCGAGACCCAGTACTTC. Protein product: CASSRRTGASRETQYF.

This clonotype showed up just a few times. V gene TRBV3-1 combines with J gene TRBJ2-1; D perhaps matches TRBD2 (6 bases). The V end was cut by 4 bases, the J end by 5 bases, with 15 bases between. The CDR3 contains 15 residues. Germline assignment: CDR1 LGHDT and CDR2 YNNKEL (reference sequence). CDR3 sequence reads: CASSLPGGSNNEQFF. The DNA of the CDR3 is TGTGCCAGCAGCCTACCCGGGGGATCTAACAATGAGCAGTTCTTC.